This passage covers 23 T cell receptor beta chains from one sample sequenced in a study of naive and memory T cell subsets. The beta constant-region primer was an equimolar mix of two oligonucleotides covering TRBC1 and TRBC2. TCRdb independently ran MiXCR on the UMI-ligation and nested PCR reads; one entry per CDR3 protein. The data show some 28,000 distinct CDR3 sequences, about 10% seen once. Sample: effector memory CD4+ T cells from blood. Subset indicated: effector memory, CD45RA- CD27-. All receptors come from a human donor in good health.

This clonotype was detected many times. The rearrangement links TRBV5-4 to TRBJ2-2, with a possible D match to TRBD1 (5 bases). V was shortened by 4 bases and J by 1 base, with 14 bases between the two germline ends. This CDR3 contains 16 residues. Germline-derived CDR1 and CDR2 are SGHNT and YYREEE (reference sequence). Written as DNA, the CDR3 is TGTGCCAGCAGCGGGCCTAGGACAAAGAACACCGGGGAGCTGTTTTTT. It specifies CASSGPRTKNTGELFF.

This clonotype was counted at least ten times. The chain joins TRBV6-5 to TRBJ1-1, with D possibly matching TRBD1 (5 bases). The germline V gene has CDR1 MNHEY and CDR2 SVGAGI. CDR3 size: 16 residues. The V end lost 5 bases, the J end lost 5 bases, and 21 bases lay between the germline ends. The CDR3 nucleotides are TGTGCCAGCAGTCTAAACGGCAGGTGGGGGAGGACTGAAGCTTTCTTT. As protein: CASSLNGRWGRTEAFF.

This clonotype was recorded many times. This chain's CDR3 is CASRKDSGLQFF. CDR3 DNA: TGTGCCAGCAGGAAGGACTCAGGTCTGCAGTTCTTC. The chain has TRBV28 and TRBJ2-1; possible D gene TRBD2, 5 bases. Trimming removed 6 bases at V and 12 bases at J, with 15 bases between. This CDR3 has 12 residues. Germline-derived CDR1 and CDR2 are MDHEN and SYDVKM.

This clonotype occurred a few times. The chain has TRBV20-1 and TRBJ2-6, with a possible D match to TRBD1 (5 bases). Germline lookup yields CDR1 DFQATT and CDR2 SNEGSKA (reference sequence). Trimming took off 6 bases at V and 3 bases at J, with 18 bases between the two ends. This CDR3 is built from 16 residues. CDR3 residues: CSASSTPGIGANVLTF. The DNA for the CDR3 is TGCAGTGCCAGTTCGACCCCAGGGATTGGGGCCAACGTCCTGACTTTC.

The V call is TRBV7-9, the J call TRBJ1-1; D is unresolved. This CDR3 is 13 amino acids long. Trimming took off 10 bases at V and 3 bases at J, with 15 bases between the two ends. The germline V gene has CDR1 SEHNR and CDR2 FQNEAQ (reference sequence). The CDR3 bases are TGTGCCACCAACCGTGGGCTGGACACTGAAGCTTTCTTT. Translating it yields CATNRGLDTEAFF.

This clonotype was recorded many times. The chain joins TRBV30 to TRBJ1-1; TRBD1 aligns across 8 bases. Looked up from germline, CDR1 is GTSNPN and CDR2 is SVGIG (reference sequence). Trimming at V came to 3 bases and at J to 2 bases, leaving 5 bases not matched to a gene. The CDR3 is made up of 14 amino acids. CDR3 bases: TGTGCCTGGAGCGCGGACAGGGTTAACACTGAAGCTTTCTTT. As protein: CAWSADRVNTEAFF.

The J gene is TRBJ2-5, the V gene TRBV7-9, with TRBD2 matching 7 bases. CDR3 size: 12 residues. The germline V gene has CDR1 SEHNR and CDR2 FQNEAQ (reference sequence). With V trimmed by 4 bases and J by 9 bases, 5 bases remained unmatched. CDR3 nucleotide sequence: TGTGCCAGCAGCTCCTCGGCGGGGGCCCAGTACTTC. Translating gives CASSSSAGAQYF.

This clonotype is termed medium-sized. The chain employs TRBV20-1 and TRBJ2-6, with D perhaps TRBD1 or TRBD2 (5 bases each). CDR3 size: 15 residues. The germline V gene encodes CDR1 DFQATT and CDR2 SNEGSKA (reference sequence). V lost 6 bases to trimming and J lost 0 bases, with 12 bases between them. For the CDR3, the DNA is TGCAGTGCCCGGGACCGAGGCTCTGGGGCCAACGTCCTGACTTTC. This encodes CSARDRGSGANVLTF.

This clonotype was detected many times. The genes are TRBV29-1 and TRBJ1-1; the D gene is possibly TRBD1 (6 bases). From germline, CDR1 is SQVTM and CDR2 ANQGSEA. The CDR3 has 13 amino acids. Trimming removed 6 bases at V and 1 base at J, with 12 bases between. CDR3 DNA: TGCAGCGTCCTACCGGGACAGAACACTGAAGCTTTCTTT. Translation: CSVLPGQNTEAFF.

This clonotype was observed many times. J is TRBJ2-1 and V is TRBV4-1; D is unresolved. CDR1 is MGHRA, CDR2 YSYEKL, per germline. This CDR3 contains 15 residues. The V end was cut by 3 bases, the J end by 0 bases, with 9 bases between. CDR3 in amino acids: CASSHPKSSYNEQFF. CDR3 bases: TGCGCCAGCAGCCACCCCAAGAGCTCCTACAATGAGCAGTTCTTC.

This clonotype was picked up a small number of times. This chain links TRBV2 with TRBJ2-2, with D perhaps matching TRBD1 or TRBD2 (5 bases each). This CDR3 is built from 14 residues. Trimming pared 9 bases from V and 0 bases from J, leaving 11 bases between. Germline values: CDR1 SNHLY, CDR2 FYNNEI. CDR3 nucleotides: TGTGCCAGTCGGGGCAGTTCGAACACCGGGGAGCTGTTTTTT. As protein: CASRGSSNTGELFF. Filled out from reference TRBV2 and TRBJ2-2, the complete variable domain reads EPEVTQTPSHQVTQMGQEVILRCVPISNHLYFYWYRQILGQKVEFLVSFYNNEISEKSEIFDDQFSVERPDGSNFTLKIRSTKLEDSAMYFCASRGSSNTGELFFGEGSRLTVL.

The chain carries TRBV7-6 and TRBJ2-3, with 7 bases identical to TRBD2. The V gene end was trimmed by 5 bases and the J gene end by 10 bases; junction bases not matched to a gene: 15. From germline, CDR1 is SGHVS and CDR2 FNYEAQ. The CDR3 contains 15 residues. CDR3 region: CASSPREGRYLPQYF. The CDR3 nucleotides are TGTGCCAGCAGCCCAAGGGAGGGCCGTTATCTCCCGCAGTATTTT.

This clonotype was found many times. The chain has TRBV18 and TRBJ1-5; the D is unclear. The CDR3 contains 15 residues. V was pared by 0 bases and J by 5 bases, with 11 bases between. Per germline, CDR1 KGHSH and CDR2 LQKENI. The CDR3 protein is CASSPPEGRDQPQHF. CDR3 sequence (DNA): TGTGCCAGCTCACCACCGGAAGGCCGGGATCAGCCCCAGCATTTT.

This clonotype was counted between two and nine times. The rearrangement joins TRBV20-1 to TRBJ1-5; no clear D. In germline, CDR1 is DFQATT, CDR2 SNEGSKA (reference sequence). The CDR3 spans 14 residues. The germline V and J ends were trimmed by 0 bases and 0 bases, with 6 bases remaining between them. In DNA form, the CDR3 reads TGCAGTGCTAGAGACGGGAATAGCAATCAGCCCCAGCATTTT. Its protein product is CSARDGNSNQPQHF.

This chain connects TRBV20-1 to TRBJ1-5, with 7 bases lining up with TRBD1. The CDR3 is 12 residues long. Germline CDR1 is DFQATT and CDR2 is SNEGSKA (reference sequence). J lost 5 bases, V lost 6 bases, and 4 bases had no gene match. The CDR3 DNA is TGCAGTGCATCGACAGGGCATCAGCCCCAGCATTTT. This encodes CSASTGHQPQHF.

The chain has TRBV6-1 and TRBJ1-2; maybe TRBD1 (5 bases). Germline CDR1 is MNHNS and CDR2 is SASEGT. V shed 0 bases and J shed 1 base, with 9 bases lying between them. CDR3 length: 15 amino acids. The CDR3 loop reads CASSEALTDNYGYTF. CDR3 DNA: TGTGCCAGCAGTGAAGCACTGACAGATAACTATGGCTACACCTTC.

Within the sample, this clonotype is medium-sized. CDR3 sequence: CSVEGWAGGYTF. The CDR3 DNA sequence: TGCAGCGTTGAAGGTTGGGCGGGGGGCTACACCTTC. The rearrangement links TRBV29-1 to TRBJ1-2, with unresolved D. Looked up from germline, CDR1 is SQVTM and CDR2 is ANQGSEA. The germline V and J ends were trimmed by 1 base and 8 bases, with 11 bases remaining between them. This CDR3 has 12 amino acids.

V gene TRBV18 combines with J gene TRBJ2-3; 7 bases map to TRBD2. V trimming: 4 bases; J trimming: 6 bases; junction bases outside the gene matches: 7. CDR1 and CDR2 (germline): KGHSH, LQKENI. This CDR3 spans 14 amino acids. The chain's CDR3 is CASSHIKGGDTQYF. The DNA of the CDR3 is TGTGCCAGCTCACATATCAAGGGAGGGGATACGCAGTATTTT.

This clonotype was detected many times. The chain combines TRBV24-1 with TRBJ1-2, with 8 bases fitting TRBD1. The germline V gene has CDR1 KGHDR and CDR2 SFDVKD. V was clipped by 5 bases and J by 4 bases; unmatched bases: 5. The CDR3 sequence is 14 residues long. The CDR3 sequence is CATSARQGSYGYTF. The CDR3 region has the DNA TGTGCCACCAGTGCGAGACAGGGGAGCTATGGCTACACCTTC.

The chain joins TRBV14 to TRBJ2-7; D not resolved. CDR1 and CDR2 (germline): SGHDN, FVKESK. V dropped 0 bases and J dropped 5 bases, with 5 bases sitting between them. There are 12 residues in the CDR3. Written as DNA, the CDR3 is TGTGCCAGCAGCCAAGACTACAACGAGCAGTACTTC. Its protein product is CASSQDYNEQYF.

This clonotype has a single count. The V gene is TRBV2, the J gene TRBJ2-3; D not certain. Trimming stripped 5 bases from V and 2 bases from J, with 2 bases between. Germline CDR1 and CDR2: SNHLY and FYNNEI. The CDR3 has 11 residues. The CDR3 is CASSHTDTQYF. The CDR3 nucleotides are TGTGCCAGCAGTCACACAGATACGCAGTATTTT.

The chain employs TRBV28 and TRBJ1-2; possible D gene TRBD1, 5 bases. The CDR3 has 15 amino acids. V lost 4 bases and J lost 0, with 12 bases in between. Germline V CDR1 and CDR2: MDHEN, SYDVKM. This CDR3 is CASSSVRVANYGYTF. The CDR3 coding sequence is TGTGCCAGCAGTTCAGTCAGGGTTGCTAACTATGGCTACACCTTC.

This clonotype was counted many times. This chain links TRBV6-2 or TRBV6-3 with TRBJ2-6; D perhaps matches TRBD2 (5 bases). This CDR3 is built from 15 residues. The V end lost 3 bases, the J end lost 0 bases, and 6 bases lay between the germline ends. The germline V gene has CDR1 MNHEY and CDR2 SVGEGT. The CDR3 sequence: CASSYRGSGANVLTF. The CDR3 DNA sequence: TGTGCCAGCAGTTATCGGGGCTCTGGGGCCAACGTCCTGACTTTC.